Following are 14 T cell receptor beta chains from one sample sequenced in a study of blood T cells in healthy people across ages. A second roughly 6 to 12 cycle PCR used barcoded and J-beta primers. TCRdb recomputed calls from the 5' RACE reads with MiXCR, one row per CDR3 protein. The sample has fewer than 1,000,000 distinct CDR3 sequences, about 46% seen once; the top ten hold 18%. Input material: blood. These receptors all stem from a man older than 75 in good health.

The chain uses TRBV19 and TRBJ2-5, with D possibly being TRBD1 or TRBD2 (5 bases each). This CDR3 has 13 amino acids. The V gene's germline CDR1 is LNHDA and CDR2 SQIVND (reference sequence). The ends were cut back, 6 bases at V and 2 bases at J, with 10 bases in the middle. The CDR3 spells CASSGTDQETQYF. The CDR3 coding sequence is TGTGCCAGTAGCGGGACCGATCAAGAGACCCAGTACTTC.

This chain links TRBV4-3 with TRBJ2-6; no clear D. Trimming pared 0 bases from V and 0 bases from J, leaving 3 bases between. Per the germline V gene, CDR1 is LGHNA and CDR2 is YSLEER. CDR3 length: 15 residues. The CDR3 loop is CASSQEDSGANVLTF. For the CDR3, the DNA is TGCGCCAGCAGCCAAGAAGACTCTGGGGCCAACGTCCTGACTTTC.

V is TRBV5-1 and J is TRBJ2-7, with D possibly matching TRBD2 (5 bases). Trimming shortened V by 3 bases and J by 1 base, and 11 bases separated the two germline ends. The CDR3 consists of 14 residues. Looked up from germline, CDR1 is SGHRS and CDR2 is YFSETQ. For the CDR3, the DNA is TGCGCCAGCAGCTCCATCCGGGGTTCCTACGAGCAGTACTTC. Protein sequence: CASSSIRGSYEQYF. Using reference TRBV5-1 and TRBJ2-7 for the parts outside the CDR3, the full variable domain is KAGVTQTPRYLIKTRGQQVTLSCSPISGHRSVSWYQQTPGQGLQFLFEYFSETQRNKGNFPGRFSGRQFSNSRSEMNVSTLELGDSALYLCASSSIRGSYEQYFGPGTRLTVT.

CDR3 coding DNA: TGTGCCAGCTCGGGTACAGGGGCGAATCAGCCCCAGCATTTT. It encodes CASSGTGANQPQHF. The J gene is TRBJ1-5, the V gene TRBV18; 7 bases are a match to TRBD1. Germline CDR1 KGHSH, CDR2 LQKENI. CDR3 length: 14 amino acids. Trimming cost V 6 bases and J 4 bases; bases outside gene matches: 6.

This clonotype has only a few counts. The rearrangement links TRBV27 to TRBJ2-1, with TRBD2 matching over 12 bases. The CDR3 is made up of 19 amino acids. From germline, CDR1 is MNHEY and CDR2 SMNVEV (reference sequence). V lost 5 bases to trimming and J lost 4 bases; unmatched junction nucleotides: 15. The CDR3 region is CASSPLGETSGRGYNEQFF. For the CDR3, the DNA is TGTGCCAGCAGTCCCCTGGGGGAGACTAGCGGGAGAGGTTACAATGAGCAGTTCTTC.

This clonotype has only a few counts. The chain employs TRBV10-3 and TRBJ2-1; D possibly matches TRBD1 or TRBD2 (5 bases each). V gave up 8 bases and J gave up 6 bases, with 14 bases separating them. Looked up from germline, CDR1 is ENHRY and CDR2 is SYGVKD. This CDR3 spans 13 amino acids. CDR3 sequence: CAIEGSGINEQFF. CDR3 bases: TGTGCCATCGAGGGGTCGGGAATCAATGAGCAGTTCTTC.

This clonotype has at least ten counts. The chain is built from TRBV5-1 and TRBJ2-3; D remains unclear. V gave up 2 bases and J gave up 6 bases, with 13 bases separating them. This CDR3 is 14 amino acids long. The germline gives CDR1 SGHRS, CDR2 YFSETQ. CDR3 amino acids: CASSFTAADDTQYF. The CDR3 coding sequence is TGCGCCAGCAGCTTCACCGCGGCAGATGATACGCAGTATTTT. Using reference TRBV5-1 and TRBJ2-3 for the parts outside the CDR3, the full variable domain is KAGVTQTPRYLIKTRGQQVTLSCSPISGHRSVSWYQQTPGQGLQFLFEYFSETQRNKGNFPGRFSGRQFSNSRSEMNVSTLELGDSALYLCASSFTAADDTQYFGPGTRLTVL.

This clonotype has at least ten counts. The chain carries TRBV20-1 and TRBJ2-5; D not resolved. The CDR3 sequence is 15 residues long. Between the trimmed V and J ends, which lost 6 bases and 0 bases, there was a span of 17 bases. The V gene's germline CDR1 is DFQATT and CDR2 SNEGSKA (reference sequence). CDR3 sequence reads: CSAEGWALDQETQYF. The CDR3 nucleotides are TGCAGTGCCGAAGGATGGGCTCTGGACCAAGAGACCCAGTACTTC.

This clonotype was seen a handful of times. This rearrangement joins TRBV7-6 to TRBJ2-3, with TRBD1 matching 8 bases. The CDR3 has 16 amino acids. V was pared by 3 bases and J by 2 bases, with 7 bases of the junction left unmatched. Germline V CDR1 and CDR2: SGHVS, FNYEAQ. The CDR3 spells CASSFLRDRTTDTQYF. The CDR3 DNA reads TGTGCCAGCAGCTTCCTCCGGGACAGGACCACAGATACGCAGTATTTT.

The V gene is TRBV7-9, the J gene TRBJ2-5, with D possibly matching TRBD1 (6 bases). Trimming shortened V by 7 bases and J by 1 base, and 19 bases separated the two germline ends. The CDR3 covers 16 residues. Germline loops: CDR1 SEHNR, CDR2 FQNEAQ (reference sequence). The CDR3 is CASINLGARIQETQYF. CDR3 in DNA: TGTGCCAGCATTAACTTGGGGGCGCGTATCCAAGAGACCCAGTACTTC. The full variable domain, rest sourced from reference TRBV7-9 and TRBJ2-5, is DTGVSQNPRHKITKRGQNVTFRCDPISEHNRLYWYRQTLGQGPEFLTYFQNEAQLEKSRLLSDRFSAERPKGSFSTLEIQRTEQGDSAMYLCASINLGARIQETQYFGPGTRLLVL.

Details on this clonotype: The junction and the germline gene differ at one end; a read error may be behind it. The gene calls are TRBV7-7 and TRBJ2-3; a possible D gene is TRBD1 (5 bases). The germline gives CDR1 SSHAT, CDR2 FNYEAQ (reference sequence). This CDR3 has 14 residues. The CDR3 nucleotides read TGTGCTAGCAGCTTATCCAGGGATGCAGATACGCAGTATTTT. Protein sequence: CASSLSRDADTQYF. The full variable domain, rest sourced from reference TRBV7-7 and TRBJ2-3, is GAGVSQSPRYKVTKRGQDVTLRCDPISSHATLYWYQQALGQGPEFLTYFNYEAQPDKSGLPSDRFSAERPEGSISTLTIQRTEQRDSAMYRCASSLSRDADTQYFGPGTRLTVL.

The chain carries TRBV29-1 and TRBJ2-5; 8 nucleotides line up with TRBD2. The CDR3 consists of 14 residues. Per the germline V gene, CDR1 is SQVTM and CDR2 is ANQGSEA. The V segment lost 7 bases and the J segment 4 bases; nucleotides outside the gene matches: 11. In nucleotides, the CDR3 is TGCAGCGGATCCGGGACTAGTTTTAGAGAGACCCAGTACTTC. Translated, it gives CSGSGTSFRETQYF.

The chain recombines TRBV7-9 with TRBJ2-7, with D possibly TRBD2 on 6 matching bases. Per the germline V gene, CDR1 is SEHNR and CDR2 is FQNEAQ (reference sequence). This CDR3 comprises 14 residues. The ends were cut back, 2 bases at V and 6 bases at J, with 14 bases in the middle. CDR3 region: CASSLFGGRGEQYF. CDR3 nucleotide sequence: TGTGCCAGCAGCTTATTTGGCGGGCGGGGCGAGCAGTACTTC.

This rearrangement joins TRBV5-1 to TRBJ2-7, with D perhaps TRBD1 (6 bases). The germline V gene has CDR1 SGHRS and CDR2 YFSETQ. This CDR3 is built from 14 residues. V was clipped by 4 bases and J by 6 bases, with 17 bases between them. The CDR3 nucleotides read TGCGCCAGCAGCATCCGGACAGAAAGGGCCGAGCAGTACTTC. Translation gives CASSIRTERAEQYF. Full variable domain (outside the CDR3, taken from reference TRBV5-1 and TRBJ2-7): KAGVTQTPRYLIKTRGQQVTLSCSPISGHRSVSWYQQTPGQGLQFLFEYFSETQRNKGNFPGRFSGRQFSNSRSEMNVSTLELGDSALYLCASSIRTERAEQYFGPGTRLTVT.